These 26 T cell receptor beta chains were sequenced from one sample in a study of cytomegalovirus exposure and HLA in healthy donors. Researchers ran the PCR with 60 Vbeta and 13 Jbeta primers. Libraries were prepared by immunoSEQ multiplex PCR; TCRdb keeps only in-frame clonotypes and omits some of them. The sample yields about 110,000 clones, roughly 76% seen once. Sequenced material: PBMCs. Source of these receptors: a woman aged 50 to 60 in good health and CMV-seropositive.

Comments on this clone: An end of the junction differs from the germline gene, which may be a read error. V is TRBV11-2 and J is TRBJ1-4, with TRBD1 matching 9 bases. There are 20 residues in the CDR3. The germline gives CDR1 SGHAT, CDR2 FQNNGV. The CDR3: CASSLDEAGTGYIEAEKLFF. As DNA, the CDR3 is TGTGCCAGCAGCCTAGACGAAGCCGGGACAGGGTATATTGAAGCTGAAAAACTGTTTTTT.

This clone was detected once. The CDR3 coding sequence is TGCGCCAGCAGCCCAAGCCGGGACACAGATACGCAGTATTTT. Its protein is CASSPSRDTDTQYF. The V gene is TRBV4-3, the J gene TRBJ2-3, with D perhaps matching TRBD2 (5 bases). This CDR3 has 14 amino acids. With 4 bases removed from V and 2 bases from J, the gap between germline ends came to 10 bases. Germline CDR1 LGHNA, CDR2 YSLEER.

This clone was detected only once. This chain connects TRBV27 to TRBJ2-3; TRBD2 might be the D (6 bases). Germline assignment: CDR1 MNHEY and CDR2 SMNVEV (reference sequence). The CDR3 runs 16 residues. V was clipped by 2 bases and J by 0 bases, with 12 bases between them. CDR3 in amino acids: CASSLRGGASTDTQYF. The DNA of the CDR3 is TGTGCCAGCAGTTTAAGGGGCGGGGCGAGCACAGATACGCAGTATTTT.

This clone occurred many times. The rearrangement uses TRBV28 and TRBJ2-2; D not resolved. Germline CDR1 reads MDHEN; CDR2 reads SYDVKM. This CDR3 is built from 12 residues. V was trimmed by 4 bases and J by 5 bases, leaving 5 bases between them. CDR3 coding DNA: TGTGCCAGCAGTTCCAATACCGGGGAGCTGTTTTTT. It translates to CASSSNTGELFF.

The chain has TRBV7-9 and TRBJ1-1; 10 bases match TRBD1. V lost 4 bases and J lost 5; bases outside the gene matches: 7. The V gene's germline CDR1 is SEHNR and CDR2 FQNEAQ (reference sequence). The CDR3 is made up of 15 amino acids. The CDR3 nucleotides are TGTGCCAGCAGCTCTGGGACAGGGGAGGAGACTGAAGCTTTCTTT. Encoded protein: CASSSGTGEETEAFF. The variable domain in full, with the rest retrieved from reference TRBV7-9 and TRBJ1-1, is DTGVSQNPRHKITKRGQNVTFRCDPISEHNRLYWYRQTLGQGPEFLTYFQNEAQLEKSRLLSDRFSAERPKGSFSTLEIQRTEQGDSAMYLCASSSGTGEETEAFFGQGTRLTVV.

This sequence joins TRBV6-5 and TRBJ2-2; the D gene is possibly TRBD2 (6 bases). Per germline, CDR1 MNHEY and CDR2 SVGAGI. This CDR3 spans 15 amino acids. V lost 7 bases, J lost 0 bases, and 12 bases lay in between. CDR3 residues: CASNHGGANTGELFF. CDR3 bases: TGTGCCAGCAATCACGGCGGGGCGAACACCGGGGAGCTGTTTTTT.

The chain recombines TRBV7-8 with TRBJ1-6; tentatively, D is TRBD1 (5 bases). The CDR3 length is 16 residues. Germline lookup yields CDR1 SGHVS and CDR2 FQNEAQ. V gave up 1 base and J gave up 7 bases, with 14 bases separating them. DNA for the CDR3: TGTGCCAGCAGCTTAGTCGTCCAGGGCCAGAATTCACCCCTCCACTTT. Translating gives CASSLVVQGQNSPLHF.

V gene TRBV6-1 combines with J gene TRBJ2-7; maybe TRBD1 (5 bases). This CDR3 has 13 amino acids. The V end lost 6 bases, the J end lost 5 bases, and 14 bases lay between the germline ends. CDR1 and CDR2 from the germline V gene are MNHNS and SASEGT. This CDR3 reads CASRKQGPHEQYF. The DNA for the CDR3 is TGTGCCAGCAGGAAGCAGGGTCCCCACGAGCAGTACTTC.

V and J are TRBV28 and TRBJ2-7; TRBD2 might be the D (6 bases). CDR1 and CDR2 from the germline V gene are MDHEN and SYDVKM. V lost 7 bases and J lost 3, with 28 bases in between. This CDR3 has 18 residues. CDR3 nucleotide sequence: TGTGCCAGCACCAACCTCCCCCCGGGAGTTCGAAACTTCTACGAGCAGTACTTC. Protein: CASTNLPPGVRNFYEQYF.

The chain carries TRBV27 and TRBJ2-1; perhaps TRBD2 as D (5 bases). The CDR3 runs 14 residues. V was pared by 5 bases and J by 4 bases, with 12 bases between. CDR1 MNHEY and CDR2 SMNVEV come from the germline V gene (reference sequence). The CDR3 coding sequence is TGTGCCAGCAGTCTTGGAGGACCGTACAATGAGCAGTTCTTC. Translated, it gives CASSLGGPYNEQFF.

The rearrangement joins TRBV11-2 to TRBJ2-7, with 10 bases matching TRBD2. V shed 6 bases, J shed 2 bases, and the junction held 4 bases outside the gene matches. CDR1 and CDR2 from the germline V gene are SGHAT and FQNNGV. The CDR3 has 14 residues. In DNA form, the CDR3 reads TGTGCCAGCAGTCTAAGCGGGGGGGCCTACGAGCAGTACTTC. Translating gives CASSLSGGAYEQYF.

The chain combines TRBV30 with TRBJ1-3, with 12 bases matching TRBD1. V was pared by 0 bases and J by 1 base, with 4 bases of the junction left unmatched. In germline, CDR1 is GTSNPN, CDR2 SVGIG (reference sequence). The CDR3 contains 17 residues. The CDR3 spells CAWSVRDRGLSGNTIYF. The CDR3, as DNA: TGTGCCTGGAGTGTACGGGACAGGGGGCTTTCTGGAAACACCATATATTTT.

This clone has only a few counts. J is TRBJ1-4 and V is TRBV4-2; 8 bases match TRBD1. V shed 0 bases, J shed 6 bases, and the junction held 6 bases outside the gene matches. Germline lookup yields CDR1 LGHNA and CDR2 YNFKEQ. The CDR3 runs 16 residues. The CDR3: CASSQEIQGADEKLFF. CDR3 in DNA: TGTGCCAGCAGCCAAGAAATTCAGGGGGCTGATGAAAAACTGTTTTTT.

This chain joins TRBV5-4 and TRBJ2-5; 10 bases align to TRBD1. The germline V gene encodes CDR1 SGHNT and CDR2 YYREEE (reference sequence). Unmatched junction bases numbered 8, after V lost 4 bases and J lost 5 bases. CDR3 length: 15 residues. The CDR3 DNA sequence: TGTGCCAGCAGCCTTCGGACAGGGGGAACCGAGACCCAGTACTTC. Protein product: CASSLRTGGTETQYF. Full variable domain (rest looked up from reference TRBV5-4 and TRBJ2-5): ETGVTQSPTHLIKTRGQQVTLRCSSQSGHNTVSWYQQALGQGPQFIFQYYREEENGRGNFPPRFSGLQFPNYSSELNVNALELDDSALYLCASSLRTGGTETQYFGPGTRLLVL.

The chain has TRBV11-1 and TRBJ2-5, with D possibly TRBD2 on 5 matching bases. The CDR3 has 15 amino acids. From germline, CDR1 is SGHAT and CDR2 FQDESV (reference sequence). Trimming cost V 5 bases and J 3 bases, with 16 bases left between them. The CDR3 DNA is TGTGCCAGCAGCCGCGCCGGAGAGGGAGAAGAGACCCAGTACTTC. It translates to CASSRAGEGEETQYF.

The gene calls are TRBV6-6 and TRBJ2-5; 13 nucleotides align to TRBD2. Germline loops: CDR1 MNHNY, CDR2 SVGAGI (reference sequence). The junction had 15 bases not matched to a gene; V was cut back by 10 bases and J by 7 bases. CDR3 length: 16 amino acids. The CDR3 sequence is CATVTSGGAVDRTQYF. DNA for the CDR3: TGTGCCACCGTTACTAGCGGGGGGGCGGTTGATCGGACCCAGTACTTC.

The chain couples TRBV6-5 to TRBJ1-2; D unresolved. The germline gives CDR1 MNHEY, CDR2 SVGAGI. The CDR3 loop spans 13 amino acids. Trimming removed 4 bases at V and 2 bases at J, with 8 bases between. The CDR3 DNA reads TGTGCCAGCAGTTTCACAGTGAACTATGGCTACACCTTC. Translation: CASSFTVNYGYTF.

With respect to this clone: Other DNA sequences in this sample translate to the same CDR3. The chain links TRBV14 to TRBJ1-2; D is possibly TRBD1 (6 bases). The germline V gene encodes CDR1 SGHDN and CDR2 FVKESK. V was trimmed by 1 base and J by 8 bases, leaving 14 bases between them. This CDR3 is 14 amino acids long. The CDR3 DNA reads TGTGCCAGCAGCCAAGCACAGGGTGCAGGAGGCTACACCTTC. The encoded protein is CASSQAQGAGGYTF.

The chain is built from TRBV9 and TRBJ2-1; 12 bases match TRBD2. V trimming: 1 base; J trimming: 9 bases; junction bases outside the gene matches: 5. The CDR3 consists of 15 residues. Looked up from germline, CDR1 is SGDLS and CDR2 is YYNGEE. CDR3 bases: TGTGCCAGCAGCGTACGGACTAGCGGGGTGGTTGAGCAGTTCTTC. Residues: CASSVRTSGVVEQFF.

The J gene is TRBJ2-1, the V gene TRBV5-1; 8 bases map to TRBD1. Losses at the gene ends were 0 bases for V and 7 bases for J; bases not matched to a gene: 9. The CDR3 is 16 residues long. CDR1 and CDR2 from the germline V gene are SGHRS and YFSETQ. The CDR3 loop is CASSLAVQGAINEQFF. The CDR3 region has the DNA TGCGCCAGCAGCTTGGCCGTGCAGGGGGCAATTAATGAGCAGTTCTTC.

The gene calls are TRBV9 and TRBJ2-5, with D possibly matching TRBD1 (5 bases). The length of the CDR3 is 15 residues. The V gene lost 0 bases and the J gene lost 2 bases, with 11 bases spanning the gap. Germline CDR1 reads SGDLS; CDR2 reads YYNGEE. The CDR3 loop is CASSVGGWLQETQYF. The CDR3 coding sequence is TGTGCCAGCAGCGTAGGGGGCTGGTTACAAGAGACCCAGTACTTC.

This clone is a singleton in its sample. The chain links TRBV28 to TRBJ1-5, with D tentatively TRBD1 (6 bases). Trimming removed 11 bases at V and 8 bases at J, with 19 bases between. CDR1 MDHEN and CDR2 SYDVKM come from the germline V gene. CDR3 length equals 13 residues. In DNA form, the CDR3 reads TGTGCCGGACAGTCCGCTGAGGGGAAGCCCCAGCATTTT. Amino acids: CAGQSAEGKPQHF.

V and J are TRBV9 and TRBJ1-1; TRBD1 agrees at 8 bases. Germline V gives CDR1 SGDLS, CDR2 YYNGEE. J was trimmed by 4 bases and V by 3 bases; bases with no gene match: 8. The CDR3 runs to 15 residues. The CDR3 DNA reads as TGTGCCAGCAGCGGAGGACAGGGAGGTGGCACTGAAGCTTTCTTT. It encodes CASSGGQGGGTEAFF.

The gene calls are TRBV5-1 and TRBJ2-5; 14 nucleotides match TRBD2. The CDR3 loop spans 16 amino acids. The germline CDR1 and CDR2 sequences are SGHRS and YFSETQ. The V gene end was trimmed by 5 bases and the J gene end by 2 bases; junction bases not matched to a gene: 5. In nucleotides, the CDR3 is TGCGCCAGCAGTGGACTAGCGGGGGGAAATCAAGAGACCCAGTACTTC. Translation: CASSGLAGGNQETQYF.

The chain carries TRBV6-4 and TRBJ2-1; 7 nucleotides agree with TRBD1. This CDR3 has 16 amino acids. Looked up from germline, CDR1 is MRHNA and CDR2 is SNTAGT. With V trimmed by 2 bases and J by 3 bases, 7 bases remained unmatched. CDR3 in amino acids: CASSDGRQGHYNEQFF. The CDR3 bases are TGTGCCAGCAGTGACGGTAGACAGGGTCACTACAATGAGCAGTTCTTC.

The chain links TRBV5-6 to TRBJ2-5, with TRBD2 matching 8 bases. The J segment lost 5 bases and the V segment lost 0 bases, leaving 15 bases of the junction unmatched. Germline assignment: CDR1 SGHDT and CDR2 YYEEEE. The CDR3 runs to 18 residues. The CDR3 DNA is TGTGCCAGCAGCTTGGCCGGGTTAGCGGGGAGTCTATCGGAGACCCAGTACTTC. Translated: CASSLAGLAGSLSETQYF. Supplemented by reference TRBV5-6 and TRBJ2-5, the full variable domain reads DAGVTQSPTHLIKTRGQQVTLRCSPKSGHDTVSWYQQALGQGPQFIFQYYEEEERQRGNFPDRFSGHQFPNYSSELNVNALLLGDSALYLCASSLAGLAGSLSETQYFGPGTRLLVL.